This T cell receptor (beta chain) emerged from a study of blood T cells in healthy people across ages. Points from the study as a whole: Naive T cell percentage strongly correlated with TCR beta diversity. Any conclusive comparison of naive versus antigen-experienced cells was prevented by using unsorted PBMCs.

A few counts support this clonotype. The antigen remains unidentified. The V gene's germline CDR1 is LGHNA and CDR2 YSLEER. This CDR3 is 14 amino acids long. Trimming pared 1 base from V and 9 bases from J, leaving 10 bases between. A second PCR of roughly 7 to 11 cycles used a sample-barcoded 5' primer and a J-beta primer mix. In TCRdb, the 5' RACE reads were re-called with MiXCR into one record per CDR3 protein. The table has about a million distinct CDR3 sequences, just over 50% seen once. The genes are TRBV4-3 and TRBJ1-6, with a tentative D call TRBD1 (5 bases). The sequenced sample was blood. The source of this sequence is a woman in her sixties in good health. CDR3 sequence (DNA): TGCGCCAGCAGCCAAGGGATCAGGGCTTCACCCCTCCACTTT. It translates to CASSQGIRASPLHF.